The 28 T cell receptor beta chains presented below share a single source sample, sequenced in a study of cytomegalovirus exposure and HLA in healthy donors. The PCR contained 60 Vbeta and 13 Jbeta primers. Clones were read by immunoSEQ multiplex PCR, and TCRdb kept only the in-frame ones, dropping some. The sample includes about 140,000 clones, 75% of them seen just once. Sequences were obtained from PBMCs. These receptor sequences come from a man between 18 and 29 years old in good health and CMV-seropositive.

As concerns this clone: One junction end disagrees with the germline gene, perhaps due to a read error. The CDR3, as DNA: TGCGCCAGCAGGCACGCAGGGCCCTCATATGGCTACCCCTTC. It specifies CASRHAGPSYGYPF. This rearrangement joins TRBV5-1 to TRBJ1-2; D is possibly TRBD1 (5 bases). Germline loops: CDR1 SGHRS, CDR2 YFSETQ. The CDR3 runs to 14 residues.

The CDR3 here is CASSYLVGDGYTF. In DNA, the CDR3 is TGCGCCAGCAGCTATCTTGTAGGGGATGGCTACACCTTC. This chain connects TRBV5-1 to TRBJ1-2; TRBD1 is a possible D gene (5 bases). This CDR3 has 13 residues. V gave up 3 bases and J gave up 6 bases, with 12 bases separating them. The germline CDR1 and CDR2 sequences are SGHRS and YFSETQ.

This clone was seen a single time. The chain has TRBV6-5 and TRBJ2-1; D perhaps matches TRBD2 (6 bases). The germline CDR1 and CDR2 sequences are MNHEY and SVGAGI. V was pared by 4 bases and J by 10 bases, with 20 bases between. CDR3 length: 15 residues. Here the CDR3 reads CASSLTGLGMEEQFF. DNA of the CDR3: TGTGCCAGCAGTTTGACGGGACTCGGAATGGAGGAGCAGTTCTTC.

Only a few counts were recorded for this clone. The genes are TRBV10-3 and TRBJ2-5, with D tentatively TRBD2 (5 bases). The DNA end is more similar to TRBJ2-7, so the J call may be wrong. There are 13 residues in the CDR3. Germline V gene sequence: CDR1 ENHRY, CDR2 SYGVKD. CDR3 residues: CAIRGQERNEQYF. CDR3 coding DNA: TGTGCCATCCGGGGTCAGGAAAGGAACGAGCAGTACTTC.

This chain links TRBV2 with TRBJ2-7; D is uncertain. Trimming took off 8 bases at V and 1 base at J, with 12 bases between the two ends. The CDR3 contains 13 residues. Germline V CDR1 and CDR2: SNHLY, FYNNEI. CDR3 DNA: TGTGCCAGCGCCCGCGGCGAGTCCTACGAGCAGTACTTC. Its protein is CASARGESYEQYF.

This clone was detected only a few times. The chain uses TRBV11-2 and TRBJ2-1; a weak D match, TRBD2 (7 bases). Per the germline V gene, CDR1 is SGHAT and CDR2 is FQNNGV. V lost 5 bases and J 7 bases, leaving 15 bases between the germline ends. The CDR3 runs to 14 residues. CDR3 amino acids: CASSPEGGANEQFF. CDR3 nucleotides: TGTGCCAGCAGCCCGGAGGGGGGGGCGAATGAGCAGTTCTTC.

This clone came up a few times. The chain links TRBV28 to TRBJ2-3; TRBD1 aligns across 9 bases. This CDR3 region has 15 residues. Germline assignment: CDR1 MDHEN and CDR2 SYDVKM. Trimming at V came to 5 bases and at J to 4 bases, leaving 7 bases not matched to a gene. CDR3 sequence: CASSTPGQGPDTQYF. The CDR3 nucleotides read TGTGCCAGCAGTACCCCGGGACAGGGCCCAGATACGCAGTATTTT.

The genes are TRBV7-3 and TRBJ2-1; no clear D. CDR3 length: 13 amino acids. Looked up from germline, CDR1 is SGHTA and CDR2 is FQGTGA. Trimming took off 2 bases at V and 9 bases at J, with 11 bases between the two ends. The CDR3 DNA reads TGTGCCAGCAGCTTAGATAGCTCGAGTGAGCAGTTCTTC. Translated, it gives CASSLDSSSEQFF.

This chain joins TRBV9 and TRBJ1-2; TRBD1 might be the D (5 bases). Germline CDR1 SGDLS, CDR2 YYNGEE. The CDR3 spans 12 residues. V was shortened by 6 bases and J by 6 bases, with 12 bases between the two germline ends. The CDR3: CASNRGGDGYTF. The CDR3 DNA sequence: TGTGCCAGCAATAGGGGAGGCGATGGCTACACCTTC.

The chain has TRBV10-3 and TRBJ1-1, with D possibly matching TRBD1 (6 bases). This CDR3 region has 16 residues. CDR1 and CDR2 from the germline V gene are ENHRY and SYGVKD. V gave up 4 bases and J gave up 5 bases, with 20 bases separating them. The CDR3 region has the DNA TGTGCCATCAGTGCCGGGACACCGGCCAGATTGACTGAAGCTTTCTTT. It specifies CAISAGTPARLTEAFF.

The chain uses TRBV7-9 and TRBJ2-1; possibly TRBD2 for D (5 bases). The CDR3 is 13 amino acids. V was cut by 10 bases and J by 10 bases, with 20 bases left in between. CDR1 is SEHNR and CDR2 is FQNEAQ in the germline V gene (reference sequence). The CDR3: CAIQTPETGEQFF. In DNA form, the CDR3 reads TGTGCCATCCAAACCCCAGAAACGGGAGAGCAGTTCTTC.

This clone was seen a single time. This chain links TRBV4-2 with TRBJ2-7; 9 bases are a match to TRBD2. Looked up from germline, CDR1 is LGHNA and CDR2 is YNFKEQ. The ends lost 0 bases at V and 7 bases at J; junction bases unmatched: 10. The CDR3 covers 16 residues. The CDR3 protein is CASSQDASGRLGEQYF. In nucleotides, the CDR3 is TGTGCCAGCAGCCAAGATGCAAGCGGGAGGCTGGGGGAGCAGTACTTC.

J is TRBJ2-1 and V is TRBV7-2; 7 positions match TRBD2. Trimming took 2 bases from V and 3 from J; bases not matched to a gene: 10. Looked up from germline, CDR1 is SGHTA and CDR2 is FQGNSA. The CDR3 has 17 amino acids. CDR3 region: CASSLMTFGGSYNEQFF. CDR3 nucleotide sequence: TGTGCCAGCAGCTTAATGACCTTCGGCGGGAGCTACAATGAGCAGTTCTTC.

This sequence joins TRBV19 and TRBJ1-2, with 11 bases lining up with TRBD1. The ends lost 7 bases at V and 4 bases at J; junction bases unmatched: 11. The CDR3 sequence is 16 residues long. Germline V gene sequence: CDR1 LNHDA, CDR2 SQIVND (reference sequence). The CDR3 here is CASTIGQGASFYGYTF. CDR3 in DNA: TGTGCCAGTACCATAGGACAGGGGGCATCTTTCTATGGCTACACCTTC.

This sequence joins TRBV30 and TRBJ2-5; D unresolved. Germline CDR1 and CDR2: GTSNPN and SVGIG (reference sequence). Trimming stripped 0 bases from V and 1 base from J, with 15 bases between. The CDR3 extends over 16 amino acids. CDR3 nucleotide sequence: TGTGCCTGGAGTGTACCCTCCGGTGTCGGCCAAGAGACCCAGTACTTC. Residues: CAWSVPSGVGQETQYF. Variable domain in full (rest from reference TRBV30 and TRBJ2-5): SQTIHQWPATLVQPVGSPLSLECTVEGTSNPNLYWYRQAAGRGLQLLFYSVGIGQISSEVPQNLSASRPQDRQFILSSKKLLLSDSGFYLCAWSVPSGVGQETQYFGPGTRLLVL.

The chain has TRBV19 and TRBJ1-2; weak D call: TRBD1 (6 bases). Germline lookup yields CDR1 LNHDA and CDR2 SQIVND (reference sequence). The CDR3 is 16 amino acids. V lost 6 bases and J lost 5, with 22 bases in between. The CDR3 protein is CASSPSGTSQGYGYTF. The CDR3 bases are TGTGCCAGTAGCCCCAGTGGAACATCTCAGGGGTATGGCTACACCTTC.

This clone was counted only a few times. The same CDR3 arises from other DNA sequences in this sample as well. The chain is built from TRBV27 and TRBJ2-7; 8 positions agree with TRBD1. The CDR3 contains 13 residues. J lost 4 bases, V lost 2 bases, and 1 base had no gene match. Per the germline V gene, CDR1 is MNHEY and CDR2 is SMNVEV (reference sequence). The CDR3 sequence is CASSLRQGYEQYF. The CDR3 nucleotides read TGTGCCAGCAGTTTACGACAGGGGTACGAGCAGTACTTC.

The rearrangement links TRBV2 to TRBJ1-5; D is perhaps TRBD1 (6 bases). The CDR3 extends over 11 amino acids. The ends were cut back, 4 bases at V and 13 bases at J, with 11 bases in the middle. CDR1 and CDR2 (germline): SNHLY, FYNNEI. The CDR3 sequence: CASSGRTAQHF. The CDR3 region has the DNA TGTGCCAGCAGTGGCCGGACAGCACAGCATTTT.

This chain links TRBV27 with TRBJ2-7, with 10 bases aligning to TRBD2. The CDR3 is 15 amino acids. The J segment lost 2 bases and the V segment lost 3 bases, leaving 4 bases of the junction unmatched. Germline CDR1 MNHEY, CDR2 SMNVEV (reference sequence). The DNA for the CDR3 is TGTGCCAGCAGTTTTAGCGGGAGGACCACCTACGAGCAGTACTTC. This translates into CASSFSGRTTYEQYF.

The chain recombines TRBV28 with TRBJ2-7, with 10 bases aligning to TRBD2. CDR1 MDHEN and CDR2 SYDVKM come from the germline V gene. The CDR3 consists of 15 residues. Trimming took 6 bases from V and 4 from J; bases not matched to a gene: 9. Here the CDR3 reads CASRTEAGGWYEQYF. The CDR3 DNA sequence: TGTGCCAGCAGAACAGAAGCGGGAGGGTGGTACGAGCAGTACTTC. The whole variable domain, filled in from reference TRBV28 and TRBJ2-7, reads DVKVTQSSRYLVKRTGEKVFLECVQDMDHENMFWYRQDPGLGLRLIYFSYDVKMKEKGDIPEGYSVSREKKERFSLILESASTNQTSMYLCASRTEAGGWYEQYFGPGTRLTVT.

This clone turned up a few times. This chain joins TRBV4-1 and TRBJ2-7, with a possible D match to TRBD1 (5 bases). V lost 5 bases to trimming and J lost 5 bases, with 13 bases between them. The V gene's germline CDR1 is MGHRA and CDR2 YSYEKL. The CDR3 length is 13 residues. CDR3 sequence reads: CASSAAGSDEQYF. CDR3 DNA: TGCGCCAGCAGCGCCGCAGGGTCGGACGAGCAGTACTTC.

This clone was observed a few times. The V call is TRBV29-1, the J call TRBJ2-7; TRBD2 might be the D (6 bases). The V gene lost 6 bases and the J gene lost 2 bases, with 14 bases spanning the gap. The CDR3 totals 13 residues. The germline V gene encodes CDR1 SQVTM and CDR2 ANQGSEA. CDR3 amino acids: CSVGRTNAYEQYF. CDR3 DNA: TGCAGCGTCGGTCGGACTAACGCCTACGAGCAGTACTTC.

This clone appeared a few times. The chain is built from TRBV5-6 and TRBJ1-6; a possible D gene is TRBD1 (5 bases). This CDR3 comprises 13 residues. In germline, CDR1 is SGHDT, CDR2 YYEEEE. V was shortened by 2 bases and J by 7 bases, with 7 bases between the two germline ends. This CDR3 reads CASSFPGNSPLHF. For the CDR3, the DNA is TGTGCCAGCAGCTTCCCAGGGAATTCACCCCTCCACTTT.

This clone came up once. The chain combines TRBV19 with TRBJ2-2; a possible D gene is TRBD1 (5 bases). The CDR3 extends over 16 amino acids. Trimming took off 1 base at V and 1 base at J, with 10 bases between the two ends. Germline-derived CDR1 and CDR2 are LNHDA and SQIVND (reference sequence). This chain's CDR3 is CASSIAQGLNTGELFF. DNA for the CDR3: TGTGCCAGTAGTATAGCGCAGGGTCTGAACACCGGGGAGCTGTTTTTT. The variable domain in full, completed from reference TRBV19 and TRBJ2-2, reads DGGITQSPKYLFRKEGQNVTLSCEQNLNHDAMYWYRQDPGQGLRLIYYSQIVNDFQKGDIAEGYSVSREKKESFPLTVTSAQKNPTAFYLCASSIAQGLNTGELFFGEGSRLTVL.

The chain joins TRBV5-1 to TRBJ2-1, with 14 bases lining up with TRBD2. This CDR3 is built from 17 residues. Trimming removed 4 bases from V and 8 bases from J; junction bases left unmatched: 11. CDR1 is SGHRS, CDR2 YFSETQ, per germline. The CDR3 sequence: CASSGGGLAGVLDEQFF. CDR3 bases: TGCGCCAGCAGCGGGGGGGGACTAGCGGGAGTTCTGGATGAGCAGTTCTTC.

V usage is TRBV16 and J usage is TRBJ1-2, with D possibly TRBD1 on 6 matching bases. Germline V gives CDR1 KGHSY, CDR2 FQNENV. V lost 3 bases to trimming and J lost 1 base, with 12 bases between them. The CDR3 loop spans 15 amino acids. The CDR3 nucleotides are TGTGCCAGCAGCCACCGGACAGACCATAACTATGGCTACACCTTC. It encodes CASSHRTDHNYGYTF. Variable domain in full (rest from reference TRBV16 and TRBJ1-2): GEEVAQTPKHLVRGEGQKAKLYCAPIKGHSYVFWYQQVLKNEFKFLISFQNENVFDETGMPKERFSAKCLPNSPCSLEIQATKLEDSAVYFCASSHRTDHNYGYTFGSGTRLTVV.

This chain joins TRBV5-1 and TRBJ2-5; 11 nucleotides agree with TRBD2. Per germline, CDR1 SGHRS and CDR2 YFSETQ. The CDR3 contains 14 residues. Unmatched junction bases numbered 2, after V lost 4 bases and J lost 3 bases. CDR3 in DNA: TGCGCCAGCAGCGCGGGACTAGCGGAAGAGACCCAGTACTTC. Amino acids: CASSAGLAEETQYF.

The chain uses TRBV7-8 and TRBJ2-7; D possibly corresponds to TRBD1 (6 bases). The germline V gene encodes CDR1 SGHVS and CDR2 FQNEAQ. This CDR3 is built from 14 residues. Trimming pared 3 bases from V and 1 base from J, leaving 10 bases between. The CDR3 spells CASSFLQGSYEQYF. CDR3 DNA sequence: TGTGCCAGCAGCTTCCTACAGGGTTCCTACGAGCAGTACTTC.